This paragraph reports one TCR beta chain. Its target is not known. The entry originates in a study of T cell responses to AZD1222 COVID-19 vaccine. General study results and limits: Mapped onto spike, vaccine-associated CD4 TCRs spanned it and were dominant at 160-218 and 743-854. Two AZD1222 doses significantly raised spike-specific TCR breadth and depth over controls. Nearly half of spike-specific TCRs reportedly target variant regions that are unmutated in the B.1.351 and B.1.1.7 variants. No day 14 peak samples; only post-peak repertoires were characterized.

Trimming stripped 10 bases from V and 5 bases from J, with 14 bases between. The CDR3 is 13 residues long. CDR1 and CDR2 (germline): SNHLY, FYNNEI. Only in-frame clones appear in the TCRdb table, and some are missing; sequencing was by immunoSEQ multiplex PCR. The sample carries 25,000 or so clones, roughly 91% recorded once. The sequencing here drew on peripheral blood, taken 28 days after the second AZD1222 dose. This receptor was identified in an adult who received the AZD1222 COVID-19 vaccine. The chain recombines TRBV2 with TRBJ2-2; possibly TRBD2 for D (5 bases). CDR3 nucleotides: TGTGCCACTCAGGCCGACTATACCGGGGAGCTGTTTTTT. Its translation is CATQADYTGELFF.